Below, 21 T cell receptor beta chains from the same sample are listed, as sequenced in a study of T cells in tuberculosis. Profiled with immunoSEQ multiplex PCR; TCRdb holds only in-frame clones, not every one. The sample gives 5,000 or so clones, about 97% of which show up once; roughly 12% is in the top ten. Time point in this sample: new active TB diagnosis, blood taken before or within 7 days of starting treatment. This sample comprised PBMCs, obtained at tuberculosis diagnosis. These receptors were taken from an adult with tuberculosis.

V usage is TRBV2 and J usage is TRBJ1-2; D ambiguous. CDR3 size: 12 residues. Germline V gene sequence: CDR1 SNHLY, CDR2 FYNNEI. Trimming cost V 6 bases and J 4 bases, with 9 bases left between them. The CDR3 DNA is TGTGCCAGCAGGGCGGTCCTCTATGGCTACACCTTC. It is translated as CASRAVLYGYTF.

This sequence joins TRBV11-1 and TRBJ2-7; TRBD1 might be the D (5 bases). Trimming left V 6 bases short and J 1 base short, with 10 bases between. CDR1 SGHAT and CDR2 FQDESV come from the germline V gene (reference sequence). The CDR3 totals 13 residues. The CDR3 DNA is TGTGCCAGCAGTCTAGGGGAATCCTACGAGCAGTACTTC. Translated: CASSLGESYEQYF.

The rearrangement joins TRBV7-8 to TRBJ1-2; D perhaps matches TRBD1 (6 bases). This CDR3 has 14 residues. V shed 2 bases and J shed 4 bases, with 11 bases lying between them. Germline CDR1 SGHVS, CDR2 FQNEAQ. The CDR3 spells CASSLRTVPYGYTF. The CDR3 DNA follows: TGTGCCAGCAGCTTAAGGACAGTCCCCTATGGCTACACCTTC.

The rearrangement uses TRBV2 and TRBJ2-5; tentatively, D is TRBD2 (7 bases). Germline assignment: CDR1 SNHLY and CDR2 FYNNEI. V was trimmed by 3 bases and J by 2 bases, leaving 13 bases between them. The CDR3 runs to 15 residues. This CDR3 is CASSEGAGAQETQYF. DNA for the CDR3: TGTGCCAGCAGTGAGGGGGCGGGGGCTCAAGAGACCCAGTACTTC.

This chain links TRBV9 with TRBJ1-2; 12 positions match TRBD1. CDR1 is SGDLS, CDR2 YYNGEE, per germline. Trimming took 2 bases from V and 8 from J; bases not matched to a gene: 10. The CDR3 length is 16 residues. The chain's CDR3 is CASSVGQGAQSHGYTF. Written as DNA, the CDR3 is TGTGCCAGCAGCGTGGGACAGGGGGCGCAAAGTCACGGCTACACCTTC.

The table lists this clone with a count of one. The chain employs TRBV9 and TRBJ2-2; 11 nucleotides line up with TRBD2. The CDR3 is made up of 15 amino acids. Trimming took 7 bases from V and 4 from J; bases not matched to a gene: 6. Germline CDR1 reads SGDLS; CDR2 reads YYNGEE. CDR3 nucleotide sequence: TGTGCCAGCGGGGGGACTAGCGGTTCCACCGGGGAGCTGTTTTTT. Its translation: CASGGTSGSTGELFF.

The rearrangement uses TRBV19 and TRBJ2-1, with D possibly TRBD1 on 6 matching bases. The CDR3 sequence is 13 residues long. CDR1 is LNHDA and CDR2 is SQIVND in the germline V gene (reference sequence). V lost 9 bases to trimming and J lost 4 bases, with 13 bases between them. This CDR3 reads CASATTGYNEQFF. The CDR3 DNA is TGTGCCAGCGCGACAACAGGGTACAATGAGCAGTTCTTC.

The chain employs TRBV5-1 and TRBJ2-1; 11 nucleotides match TRBD2. V shed 4 bases and J 5 bases; nucleotides not matched to a gene: 14. This CDR3 has 18 amino acids. The germline gives CDR1 SGHRS, CDR2 YFSETQ. Here the CDR3 reads CASSQAPPTSGAHNEQFF. The CDR3 DNA sequence: TGCGCCAGCAGCCAAGCCCCACCGACTAGCGGGGCCCACAATGAGCAGTTCTTC.

CDR3 protein: CAISESEQGVTGELFF. In DNA form, the CDR3 reads TGTGCCATCAGTGAGTCAGAACAGGGGGTCACCGGGGAGCTGTTTTTT. The V gene is TRBV10-3, the J gene TRBJ2-2, with TRBD1 matching over 8 bases. This CDR3 has 16 residues. In germline, CDR1 is ENHRY, CDR2 SYGVKD. V trimming: 0 bases; J trimming: 4 bases; junction bases outside the gene matches: 4.

The CDR3: CASSVTVAYGYTF. In DNA form, the CDR3 reads TGTGCCAGTAGCGTCACAGTCGCCTATGGCTACACCTTC. This chain uses TRBV19 with TRBJ1-2; D gene ambiguous. V was cut by 6 bases and J by 4 bases, with 12 bases left in between. Germline-derived CDR1 and CDR2 are LNHDA and SQIVND (reference sequence). This CDR3 contains 13 residues.

The gene calls are TRBV5-4 and TRBJ2-5, with D tentatively TRBD1 (5 bases). The CDR3 has 13 amino acids. V lost 4 bases to trimming and J lost 3 bases, with 10 bases between them. Germline CDR1 reads SGHNT; CDR2 reads YYREEE (reference sequence). CDR3 sequence (DNA): TGTGCCAGCAGCCCGACAGTAGAAGAGACCCAGTACTTC. Amino acids: CASSPTVEETQYF.

The CDR3 reads CASSADRLTGETQYF. CDR3 sequence (DNA): TGTGCCAGCAGCGCCGACAGATTGACGGGAGAGACCCAGTACTTC. V and J are TRBV9 and TRBJ2-5, with D perhaps TRBD1 (5 bases). The V gene lost 3 bases and the J gene lost 4 bases, with 16 bases spanning the gap. The CDR3 totals 15 residues. Germline CDR1 reads SGDLS; CDR2 reads YYNGEE.

The V and J genes are TRBV6-1 and TRBJ1-2; 9 nucleotides match TRBD1. CDR1 is MNHNS, CDR2 SASEGT, per germline. The CDR3 sequence is 15 residues long. Trimming took 6 bases from V and 7 from J; bases not matched to a gene: 12. CDR3 DNA: TGTGCCAGCAGCCCACTGGGGGGACAGGGTGTTGGCTACACCTTC. It is translated as CASSPLGGQGVGYTF.

The chain is built from TRBV18 and TRBJ2-7, with 7 positions matching TRBD2. CDR1 and CDR2 from the germline V gene are KGHSH and LQKENI. J lost 2 bases, V lost 5 bases, and 9 bases had no gene match. The CDR3 is 15 amino acids. As DNA, the CDR3 is TGTGCCAGCTCAGACTCCGGGACTAAAGCCTACGAGCAGTACTTC. Amino acid sequence: CASSDSGTKAYEQYF.

The V call is TRBV7-8, the J call TRBJ2-5; 9 bases line up with TRBD2. The germline V gene has CDR1 SGHVS and CDR2 FQNEAQ. This CDR3 has 16 residues. Trimming removed 2 bases from V and 2 bases from J; junction bases left unmatched: 6. The CDR3 spells CASSLRAGGRQETQYF. The CDR3, as DNA: TGTGCCAGCAGCTTAAGAGCGGGGGGCCGACAAGAGACCCAGTACTTC.

The genes are TRBV6-5 and TRBJ2-3; D is perhaps TRBD2 (7 bases). From germline, CDR1 is MNHEY and CDR2 SVGAGI. The ends were cut back, 4 bases at V and 4 bases at J, with 18 bases in the middle. CDR3 length equals 16 residues. The CDR3 loop is CASSSPRGASADTQYF. DNA of the CDR3: TGTGCCAGCAGTTCCCCCCGGGGGGCCTCGGCAGATACGCAGTATTTT.

The chain carries TRBV6-1 and TRBJ2-5, with 9 bases that match TRBD2. The germline gives CDR1 MNHNS, CDR2 SASEGT. CDR3 length: 15 residues. Trimming removed 7 bases from V and 5 bases from J; junction bases left unmatched: 11. The CDR3 is CASTRRGGLSETQYF. The DNA of the CDR3 is TGTGCCAGCACTCGGCGGGGGGGCCTTTCGGAGACCCAGTACTTC.

This sequence joins TRBV7-9 and TRBJ2-5; 13 nucleotides align to TRBD2. V trimming: 3 bases; J trimming: 5 bases; junction bases outside the gene matches: 6. This CDR3 contains 16 residues. Germline loops: CDR1 SEHNR, CDR2 FQNEAQ (reference sequence). The CDR3 loop reads CASSFTSGRAKETQYF. In nucleotides, the CDR3 is TGTGCCAGCAGCTTTACTAGCGGGAGGGCCAAGGAGACCCAGTACTTC.

CDR3 sequence reads: CASSLGRGRGYTF. CDR3 DNA: TGTGCCAGCAGTTTAGGCAGGGGGCGAGGCTACACCTTC. The V gene is TRBV27, the J gene TRBJ1-2; TRBD1 agrees at 8 bases. CDR3 size: 13 residues. Germline assignment: CDR1 MNHEY and CDR2 SMNVEV (reference sequence). Losses at the gene ends were 2 bases for V and 8 bases for J; bases not matched to a gene: 4.

The V gene is TRBV6-5, the J gene TRBJ1-1, with 9 positions matching TRBD1. CDR1 and CDR2 (germline): MNHEY, SVGAGI. V trimming: 6 bases; J trimming: 11 bases; junction bases outside the gene matches: 10. The CDR3 runs to 13 residues. The CDR3 spells CASSPGTGHVAFF. The CDR3 DNA sequence: TGTGCCAGCAGCCCCGGGACAGGGCATGTCGCTTTCTTT.

The J gene is TRBJ1-5, the V gene TRBV29-1; 10 nucleotides line up with TRBD1. CDR1 and CDR2 from the germline V gene are SQVTM and ANQGSEA. With 6 bases clipped from V and 0 bases from J, the junction kept 5 bases outside the gene matches. The CDR3 spans 15 residues. Here the CDR3 DNA reads TGCAGCGTCCGGACAGGGGGGGGTAGCAATCAGCCCCAGCATTTT. It translates to CSVRTGGGSNQPQHF.